This entry concerns a single T cell receptor (beta chain). Its antigen is currently unknown. Trimming stripped 5 bases from V and 1 base from J, with 8 bases between. The CDR3 has 13 residues. The germline CDR1 and CDR2 sequences are KGHDR and SFDVKD. The data originate from a study of response to subunit inactivated influenza vaccine. Overall study findings and caveats: Seasonal influenza vaccination, on each occasion, was suggested by the authors to recruit few new T cells.

TCRdb recomputed calls from the RT-PCR reads with MiXCR, one row per CDR3 protein. The table shows 500,000 to 550,000 distinct CDR3 sequences, with approximately 24% occurring only once. The same specimen was also included in a second study, on T cells expressing NK-cell markers. That paper notes: Making the TCR beta cDNA relied on 5'RACE template switching with UMIs. An anti-gamma-delta TCR antibody confined sorting to alpha-beta TCR T cells across several of the experiments.

The sample here was CD4+ T cells sorted from PBMCs, taken roughly 12 days after vaccination. V is TRBV24-1 and J is TRBJ2-7; D uncertain. The clonotype comes from a middle-aged man who received an inactivated influenza vaccine. CDR3 in DNA: TGTGCCACCAGTGCTGCGGATTCCTACGAGCAGTACTTC. The encoded protein is CATSAADSYEQYF.